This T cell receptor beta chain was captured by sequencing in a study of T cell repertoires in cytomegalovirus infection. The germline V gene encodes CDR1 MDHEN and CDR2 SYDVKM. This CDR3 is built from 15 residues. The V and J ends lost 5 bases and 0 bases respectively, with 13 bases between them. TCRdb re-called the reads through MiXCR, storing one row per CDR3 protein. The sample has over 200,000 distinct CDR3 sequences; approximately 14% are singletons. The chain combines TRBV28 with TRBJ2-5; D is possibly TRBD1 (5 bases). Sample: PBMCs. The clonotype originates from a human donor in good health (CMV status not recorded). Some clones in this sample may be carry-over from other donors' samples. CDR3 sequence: CASSRTRVYQETQYF. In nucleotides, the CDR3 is TGTGCCAGCAGTCGCACCAGGGTTTACCAAGAGACCCAGTACTTC.